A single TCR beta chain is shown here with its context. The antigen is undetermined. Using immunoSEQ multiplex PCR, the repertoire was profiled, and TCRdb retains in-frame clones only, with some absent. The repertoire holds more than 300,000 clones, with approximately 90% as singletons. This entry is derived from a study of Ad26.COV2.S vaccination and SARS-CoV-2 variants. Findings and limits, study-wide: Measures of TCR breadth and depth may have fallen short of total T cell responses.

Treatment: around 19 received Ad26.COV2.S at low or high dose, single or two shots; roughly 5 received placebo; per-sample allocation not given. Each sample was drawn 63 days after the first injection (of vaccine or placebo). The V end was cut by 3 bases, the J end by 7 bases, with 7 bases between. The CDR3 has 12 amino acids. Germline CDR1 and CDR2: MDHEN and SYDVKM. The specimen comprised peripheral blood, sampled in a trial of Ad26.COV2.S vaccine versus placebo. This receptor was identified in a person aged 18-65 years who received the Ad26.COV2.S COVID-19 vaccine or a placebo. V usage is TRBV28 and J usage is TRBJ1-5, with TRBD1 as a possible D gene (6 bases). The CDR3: CASSLGAQPQHF. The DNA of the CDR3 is TGTGCCAGCAGTTTGGGGGCCCAGCCCCAGCATTTT.